The TCR beta chain described here comes from a study of blood T cell repertoires in COVID-19. About the research overall: Whether acute or convalescent, the COVID-19 samples came from the United States, Italy and Spain. The analysed material was cDNA or gDNA that came from T cells, B-cell-depleted T cells, or PBMCs.

This CDR3 spans 14 amino acids. Germline CDR1 SGHRS, CDR2 YFSETQ. V was cut by 6 bases and J by 4 bases, with 16 bases left in between. The participants were between roughly 18 and 100 years old and came from some 25 US areas. Assignment of participants to cohorts was predicated upon participant-reported clinical history. This clone has only one observation. Sequencing was performed with immunoSEQ multiplex PCR; in TCRdb, only in-frame clones are kept and a portion is missing. Of some 190,000 clones in the sample, 65% to 85% were seen once. The V gene is TRBV5-1, the J gene TRBJ2-5; TRBD2 might be the D (7 bases). Sequencing was carried out using PBMCs or T cells enriched from blood (not recorded which). This clonotype originated in a woman aged 25 to 39 who had recovered from COVID-19. This chain's CDR3 is CASIPGGAGETQYF. The CDR3 DNA sequence: TGCGCCAGCATCCCGGGGGGCGCAGGAGAGACCCAGTACTTC.